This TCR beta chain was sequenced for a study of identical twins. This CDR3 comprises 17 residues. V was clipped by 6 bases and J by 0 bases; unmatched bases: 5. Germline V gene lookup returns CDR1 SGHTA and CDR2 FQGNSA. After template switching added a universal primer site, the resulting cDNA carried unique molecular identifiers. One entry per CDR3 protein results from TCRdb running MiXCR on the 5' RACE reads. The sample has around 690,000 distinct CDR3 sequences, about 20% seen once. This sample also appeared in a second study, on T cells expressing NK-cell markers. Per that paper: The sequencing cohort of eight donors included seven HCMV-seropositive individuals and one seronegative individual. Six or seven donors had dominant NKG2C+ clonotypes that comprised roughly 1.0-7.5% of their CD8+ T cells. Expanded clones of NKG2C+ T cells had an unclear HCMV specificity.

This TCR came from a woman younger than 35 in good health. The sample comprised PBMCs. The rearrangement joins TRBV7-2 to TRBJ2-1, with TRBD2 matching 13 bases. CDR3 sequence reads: CASRGTSGTSSYNEQFF. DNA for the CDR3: TGTGCCAGCAGGGGGACTAGCGGGACCTCCTCCTACAATGAGCAGTTCTTC.